Shown below are 4 T cell receptor beta chains from a single sample sequenced in a study of T cells in tumors and immune-related adverse events. Here immunoSEQ multiplex PCR was the method, and the copy in TCRdb shows in-frame clones only, minus some. The table records 4,500 or so clones, roughly 86% of them present only once. The sequencing used skin tissue, collected from a patient treated with anti-PD-1 therapy. These TCRs come from a female donor with metastatic renal cell carcinoma.

The chain combines TRBV6-6 with TRBJ1-1; D may be TRBD1 (6 bases). The CDR3 spans 13 residues. The germline V gene encodes CDR1 MNHNY and CDR2 SVGAGI (reference sequence). Deletions cut 4 bases from V and 4 bases from J, with 10 bases between. The chain's CDR3 is CASSLQGITEAFF. The CDR3 region has the DNA TGTGCCAGCAGTTTACAGGGTATCACTGAAGCTTTCTTT.

The rearrangement uses TRBV7-2 and TRBJ1-5; D uncertain. The CDR3 is 14 residues long. V was clipped by 2 bases and J by 3 bases, with 8 bases between them. Germline assignment: CDR1 SGHTA and CDR2 FQGNSA. The CDR3 nucleotides read TGTGCCAGCAGCTTACCACCCCCCAATCAGCCCCAGCATTTT. Protein: CASSLPPPNQPQHF. Filled out from reference TRBV7-2 and TRBJ1-5, the complete variable domain reads GAGVSQSPSNKVTEKGKDVELRCDPISGHTALYWYRQSLGQGLEFLIYFQGNSAPDKSGLPSDRFSAERTGGSVSTLTIQRTQQEDSAVYLCASSLPPPNQPQHFGDGTRLSIL.

This chain connects TRBV7-2 to TRBJ2-7, with 7 bases aligning to TRBD1. The V gene end was trimmed by 1 base and the J gene end by 2 bases; junction bases not matched to a gene: 2. The germline V gene has CDR1 SGHTA and CDR2 FQGNSA. The CDR3 spans 14 residues. The CDR3 loop is CASSLGTGPYEQYF. CDR3 nucleotide sequence: TGTGCCAGCAGCTTAGGGACAGGCCCCTACGAGCAGTACTTC.

This clone was found a few times. The rearrangement links TRBV7-6 to TRBJ2-7; D perhaps matches TRBD1 (5 bases). Germline V gene sequence: CDR1 SGHVS, CDR2 FNYEAQ. Trimming cost V 3 bases and J 7 bases, with 13 bases left between them. The length of the CDR3 is 13 residues. The CDR3 bases are TGTGCCAGCAGCTTTGGACACCTTAGGGAGCAGTACTTC. Amino acids: CASSFGHLREQYF. Full variable domain (outside the CDR3, taken from reference TRBV7-6 and TRBJ2-7): GAGVSQSPRYKVTKRGQDVALRCDPISGHVSLYWYRQALGQGPEFLTYFNYEAQQDKSGLPNDRFSAERPEGSISTLTIQRTEQRDSAMYRCASSFGHLREQYFGPGTRLTVT.